These T cell receptor beta chains were read from a single sample in a study of CD8 T cells in ankylosing spondylitis. TCRdb re-analysed the 5' RACE reads in MiXCR, keeping a single row per CDR3 protein. The repertoire includes roughly 130,000 distinct CDR3 sequences, roughly 6.6% of them detected once, and 9.5% to 15% sits in the top ten. The sequenced material came from blood, either unsorted or a sorted T cell fraction (not recorded which). The receptors were sampled from a male donor with ankylosing spondylitis or in good health (not recorded which). The CDR3 runs from the conserved cysteine through the conserved F or W. The order of the fields is J gene, clone size, D gene, V gene, CDR3 protein, CDR3 DNA. D genes are given only for firm matches. Clone size reads once, few, many, or a class if the clone is expanded.

>TRBJ2-5|many|NA|TRBV21-1
CASSKGRWWGDYQETQYF
TGTGCCAGCAGCAAAGGTCGTTGGTGGGGTGACTACCAAGAGACCCAGTACTTC
>TRBJ1-5|many|TRBD1|TRBV20-1
CSAAATGKFQPQHF
TGCAGTGCTGCGGCGACAGGGAAGTTTCAGCCCCAGCATTTT
>TRBJ2-1|many|NA|TRBV7-9
CASSPPAGISYNEQFF
TGTGCCAGCAGCCCCCCAGCGGGCATCTCCTACAATGAGCAGTTCTTC
>TRBJ2-7|many|NA|TRBV20-1
CSARSLVRTISYEQYF
TGCAGTGCTAGGTCGCTGGTGCGGACGATCTCCTACGAGCAGTACTTC
>TRBJ1-1|few|NA|TRBV5-1
CASSPGTLFTEAFF
TGCGCCAGCAGCCCGGGGACCCTTTTCACTGAAGCTTTCTTT
>TRBJ1-1|few|NA|TRBV27
CASSLWRGNTEAFF
TGTGCCAGCAGTTTATGGAGAGGGAACACTGAAGCTTTCTTT
>TRBJ2-1|many|NA|TRBV12-3/TRBV12-4
CASSSVDWRVEQFF
TGTGCCAGCAGTTCAGTGGACTGGCGGGTTGAGCAGTTCTTC
>TRBJ1-1|many|TRBD1|TRBV5-1
CASSLVDRVGTEAFF
TGCGCCAGCAGCTTGGTGGACAGGGTGGGGACTGAAGCTTTCTTT
>TRBJ1-4|many|TRBD1|TRBV7-2
CASSSDTGVGEKLFF
TGTGCCAGCAGCTCTGATACAGGGGTAGGGGAAAAACTGTTTTTT
>TRBJ1-4|many|NA|TRBV7-9
CASSQFSEREKLFF
TGTGCCAGCAGCCAGTTCTCAGAGCGGGAAAAACTGTTTTTT